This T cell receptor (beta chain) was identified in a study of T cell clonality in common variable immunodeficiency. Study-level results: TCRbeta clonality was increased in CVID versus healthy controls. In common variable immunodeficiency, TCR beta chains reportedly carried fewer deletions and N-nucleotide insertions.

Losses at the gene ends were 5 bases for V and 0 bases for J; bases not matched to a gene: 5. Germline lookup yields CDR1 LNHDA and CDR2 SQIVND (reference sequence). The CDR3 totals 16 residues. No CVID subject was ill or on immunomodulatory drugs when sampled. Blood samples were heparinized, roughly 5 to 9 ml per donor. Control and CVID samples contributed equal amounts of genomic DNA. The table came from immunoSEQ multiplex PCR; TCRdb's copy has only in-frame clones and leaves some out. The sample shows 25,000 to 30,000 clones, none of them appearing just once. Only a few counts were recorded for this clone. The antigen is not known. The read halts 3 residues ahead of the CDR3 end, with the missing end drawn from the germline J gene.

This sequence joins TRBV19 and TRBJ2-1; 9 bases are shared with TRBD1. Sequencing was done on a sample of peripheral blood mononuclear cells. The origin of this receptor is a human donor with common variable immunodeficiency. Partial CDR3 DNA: TGTGCCAGTAGTGTCATGACAGGGGGCTCCTACAATGAG. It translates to CASSVMTGGSYNE. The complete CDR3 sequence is CASSVMTGGSYNEQFF. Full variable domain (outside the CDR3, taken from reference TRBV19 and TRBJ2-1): DGGITQSPKYLFRKEGQNVTLSCEQNLNHDAMYWYRQDPGQGLRLIYYSQIVNDFQKGDIAEGYSVSREKKESFPLTVTSAQKNPTAFYLCASSVMTGGSYNEQFFGPGTRLTVL.